Each of the 26 T cell receptor beta chains below was sequenced from the same sample in a study of T cell repertoires in cytomegalovirus infection. From the reads, TCRdb called clonotypes with MiXCR, one entry per CDR3 protein. The data show roughly 100,000 distinct CDR3 sequences, about 15% seen once. Sequencing was carried out using PBMCs. The receptors stem from a human donor in good health (CMV status not recorded). Some clones in this sample may be carry-over from other donors' samples.

This clonotype was seen ten or more times. V and J are TRBV7-2 and TRBJ1-2; D is unresolved. V lost 1 base, J lost 8 bases, and 11 bases lay in between. This CDR3 region has 13 residues. Germline loops: CDR1 SGHTA, CDR2 FQGNSA. The CDR3 bases are TGTGCCAGCAGCTTAGGTCCCACGGGCGGCTACACCTTC. Residues: CASSLGPTGGYTF.

The sample holds many counts of this clonotype. The chain uses TRBV2 and TRBJ1-1; 12 bases match TRBD1. The junction had 1 base not matched to a gene; V was cut back by 5 bases and J by 0 bases. Germline V gene lookup returns CDR1 SNHLY and CDR2 FYNNEI. The CDR3 is 15 amino acids. CDR3 sequence: CASSRDRGLNTEAFF. The CDR3 DNA reads TGTGCCAGCAGTAGGGACAGGGGGCTGAACACTGAAGCTTTCTTT. Variable domain in full (rest from reference TRBV2 and TRBJ1-1): EPEVTQTPSHQVTQMGQEVILRCVPISNHLYFYWYRQILGQKVEFLVSFYNNEISEKSEIFDDQFSVERPDGSNFTLKIRSTKLEDSAMYFCASSRDRGLNTEAFFGQGTRLTVV.

This clonotype has ten or more counts. The chain links TRBV6-4 to TRBJ2-1; 12 bases are shared with TRBD2. The germline gives CDR1 MRHNA, CDR2 SNTAGT. The CDR3 contains 13 residues. The ends lost 9 bases at V and 9 bases at J; junction bases unmatched: 6. The CDR3 region is CASSSGGAGEQFF. The CDR3 region has the DNA TGTGCCAGTTCTAGCGGGGGGGCCGGTGAGCAGTTCTTC.

This clonotype was observed many times. V is TRBV7-8 and J is TRBJ2-3; 7 bases line up with TRBD1. The CDR3 runs to 17 residues. Germline V gene lookup returns CDR1 SGHVS and CDR2 FQNEAQ. Trimming cost V 0 bases and J 1 base; bases outside gene matches: 7. The chain's CDR3 is CASSLASRQGGTDTQYF. The CDR3 DNA reads as TGTGCCAGCAGCTTAGCGTCTCGACAGGGAGGCACAGATACGCAGTATTTT.

The chain has TRBV5-4 and TRBJ1-4; TRBD1 aligns across 7 bases. The V segment lost 4 bases and the J segment 4 bases; nucleotides outside the gene matches: 4. This CDR3 has 14 residues. CDR1 and CDR2 (germline): SGHNT, YYREEE (reference sequence). CDR3 sequence (DNA): TGTGCCAGCAGCCGGGACAGTGATAATGAAAAACTGTTTTTT. Protein sequence: CASSRDSDNEKLFF.

Note on this clonotype: The junction and the germline gene differ at one end; a read error may be behind it. This sequence joins TRBV7-2 and TRBJ1-1; D remains ambiguous. Germline lookup yields CDR1 SGHTA and CDR2 FQGNSA. The CDR3 totals 14 residues. The CDR3 DNA follows: TGTGTCAGCAGCTTAGCGAGGCGGAACACTGAAGCTTTCTTT. It codes for CVSSLARRNTEAFF.

The chain joins TRBV5-4 to TRBJ2-1; possible D gene TRBD1, 6 bases. Trimming cost V 5 bases and J 5 bases, with 17 bases left between them. Germline loops: CDR1 SGHNT, CDR2 YYREEE (reference sequence). This CDR3 has 15 residues. CDR3 in DNA: TGTGCCAGCAGTCCCGGAAGGCAGGGGAACAATGAGCAGTTCTTC. As protein: CASSPGRQGNNEQFF.

The V gene is TRBV5-4, the J gene TRBJ2-3; 10 bases align to TRBD1. The V gene end was trimmed by 5 bases and the J gene end by 8 bases; junction bases not matched to a gene: 8. Germline V gene sequence: CDR1 SGHNT, CDR2 YYREEE (reference sequence). This CDR3 is 14 amino acids long. CDR3 bases: TGTGCCAGCAGTTCGGGACAGGGGCTGGCTACGCAGTATTTT. Encoded protein: CASSSGQGLATQYF.

The table lists this clonotype with many counts. The CDR3 nucleotides read TGTGCCAGCAGCTCCTCCGCAACGTCTAGCACAGATACGCAGTATTTT. Translation gives CASSSSATSSTDTQYF. The chain joins TRBV7-2 to TRBJ2-3; unclear D gene. In germline, CDR1 is SGHTA, CDR2 FQGNSA. The CDR3 loop spans 16 amino acids. Trimming stripped 4 bases from V and 0 bases from J, with 14 bases between.

This clonotype was detected many times. The genes are TRBV29-1 and TRBJ2-5; D is uncertain. This CDR3 comprises 14 residues. The V and J ends lost 6 bases and 4 bases respectively, with 18 bases between them. Germline CDR1 SQVTM, CDR2 ANQGSEA. The CDR3 region has the DNA TGCAGCGTCAGAAGGGCGCAGGTCAGAGAGACCCAGTACTTC. This translates into CSVRRAQVRETQYF.

This clonotype appeared a few times. The V gene is TRBV20-1, the J gene TRBJ1-5; perhaps TRBD1 as D (6 bases). Germline CDR1 DFQATT, CDR2 SNEGSKA (reference sequence). The CDR3 consists of 12 residues. Trimming shortened V by 6 bases and J by 6 bases, and 12 bases separated the two germline ends. CDR3 in amino acids: CSAITGSQPQHF. The DNA of the CDR3 is TGCAGTGCCATAACAGGGAGTCAGCCCCAGCATTTT.

The chain joins TRBV5-1 to TRBJ2-3; D gene unclear. In germline, CDR1 is SGHRS, CDR2 YFSETQ. The V end lost 0 bases, the J end lost 1 base, and 9 bases lay between the germline ends. The CDR3 contains 15 residues. The CDR3 loop is CASSLDGLRTDTQYF. DNA for the CDR3: TGCGCCAGCAGCTTGGACGGTCTGCGCACAGATACGCAGTATTTT. Filled out from reference TRBV5-1 and TRBJ2-3, the complete variable domain reads KAGVTQTPRYLIKTRGQQVTLSCSPISGHRSVSWYQQTPGQGLQFLFEYFSETQRNKGNFPGRFSGRQFSNSRSEMNVSTLELGDSALYLCASSLDGLRTDTQYFGPGTRLTVL.

In nucleotides, the CDR3 is TGTGCCAGCAGCCCGTACGTTGGGGCCAGCATGAACACTGAAGCTTTCTTT. It codes for CASSPYVGASMNTEAFF. The gene calls are TRBV5-5 and TRBJ1-1; the D gene is possibly TRBD1 (5 bases). Trimming shortened V by 4 bases and J by 0 bases, and 19 bases separated the two germline ends. Germline V gene data show CDR1 as SGHKS and CDR2 as YYEKEE (reference sequence). CDR3 size: 17 residues.

This clonotype ranks as medium-sized. The chain carries TRBV7-2 and TRBJ1-4, with 7 bases matching TRBD1. J gave up 7 bases and V 5 bases, and 7 bases lay outside the gene matches. CDR3 length: 14 residues. Germline loops: CDR1 SGHTA, CDR2 FQGNSA. The CDR3 loop is CASSLYGQAEKLFF. The CDR3 DNA reads TGTGCCAGCAGCCTCTACGGACAGGCTGAAAAACTGTTTTTT. The complete variable domain, with remaining parts taken from reference TRBV7-2 and TRBJ1-4, reads GAGVSQSPSNKVTEKGKDVELRCDPISGHTALYWYRQSLGQGLEFLIYFQGNSAPDKSGLPSDRFSAERTGGSVSTLTIQRTQQEDSAVYLCASSLYGQAEKLFFGSGTQLSVL.

This clonotype appeared many times. The chain recombines TRBV12-3 or TRBV12-4 with TRBJ1-5; D remains unclear. The CDR3 has 15 amino acids. V lost 1 base, J lost 3 bases, and 10 bases lay in between. The CDR3 loop is CASSLGGAVNQPQHF. The CDR3 DNA reads TGTGCCAGCAGTTTAGGTGGAGCGGTCAATCAGCCCCAGCATTTT.

As for this clonotype: The junction differs from germline at one of its ends, possibly a read error. This chain joins TRBV7-2 and TRBJ1-1; 7 bases are shared with TRBD1. This CDR3 region has 14 residues. Germline lookup yields CDR1 SGHTA and CDR2 FQGNSA. The CDR3 here is CASSLVTGNSEAFF. Here the CDR3 DNA reads TGTGCCAGCAGCCTAGTGACAGGGAACAGTGAAGCTTTCTTT.

On this clonotype: A much larger clone sits a single nucleotide away, making a read error possible. This rearrangement joins TRBV11-2 to TRBJ2-3; D gene unclear. CDR1 SGHAT and CDR2 FQNNGV come from the germline V gene. V was shortened by 5 bases and J by 6 bases, with 9 bases between the two germline ends. The CDR3 length is 12 residues. CDR3 residues: CASSVKGDTQYF. The CDR3 nucleotides are TGTGCCAGCAGCGTAAAAGGGGATACGCAGTATTTT. The complete variable domain, with remaining parts taken from reference TRBV11-2 and TRBJ2-3, reads EAGVAQSPRYKIIEKRQSVAFWCNPISGHATLYWYQQILGQGPKLLIQFQNNGVVDDSQLPKDRFSAERLKGVDSTLKIQPAKLEDSAVYLCASSVKGDTQYFGPGTRLTVL.

There are a few counts of this clonotype. The chain recombines TRBV12-5 with TRBJ1-1, with D uncertain. V lost 3 bases and J lost 0, with 5 bases in between. The germline gives CDR1 LGHNT, CDR2 FRNRAP. The CDR3 is made up of 13 amino acids. CDR3 sequence reads: CASGFWLNTEAFF. The CDR3, as DNA: TGTGCTAGTGGTTTTTGGTTGAACACTGAAGCTTTCTTT.

This clonotype was seen a few times. The CDR3 coding sequence is TGTGCCAGCAGTCCCCGACAGGGCAATCAGCCCCAGCATTTT. The encoded protein is CASSPRQGNQPQHF. V gene TRBV27 combines with J gene TRBJ1-5, with a weak D call TRBD1 (6 bases). The V gene lost 5 bases and the J gene lost 2 bases, with 10 bases spanning the gap. Germline CDR1 is MNHEY and CDR2 is SMNVEV (reference sequence). CDR3 length: 14 amino acids.

The CDR3 DNA is TGTGCCAGTACCGACGCAGGGTTTAATCAGCCCCAGCATTTT. As protein: CASTDAGFNQPQHF. The chain has TRBV19 and TRBJ1-5; TRBD1 might be the D (5 bases). Germline V gene lookup returns CDR1 LNHDA and CDR2 SQIVND (reference sequence). The CDR3 consists of 14 residues. The V gene lost 7 bases and the J gene lost 4 bases, with 14 bases spanning the gap. The variable domain in full, completed from reference TRBV19 and TRBJ1-5, reads DGGITQSPKYLFRKEGQNVTLSCEQNLNHDAMYWYRQDPGQGLRLIYYSQIVNDFQKGDIAEGYSVSREKKESFPLTVTSAQKNPTAFYLCASTDAGFNQPQHFGDGTRLSIL.

At least ten counts were recorded for this clonotype. This chain connects TRBV7-6 to TRBJ2-2; D might be TRBD1 (6 bases). The V gene lost 5 bases and the J gene lost 1 base, with 14 bases spanning the gap. CDR1 is SGHVS and CDR2 is FNYEAQ in the germline V gene. The CDR3 consists of 16 residues. In DNA form, the CDR3 reads TGTGCCAGCAGCCCCTTGACAGGCGGGAACACCGGGGAGCTGTTTTTT. It specifies CASSPLTGGNTGELFF.

This rearrangement joins TRBV12-3 or TRBV12-4 to TRBJ2-7; D tentatively reads TRBD1 or TRBD2 (5 bases each). The CDR3 sequence is 14 residues long. V lost 5 bases, J lost 0 bases, and 11 bases lay in between. CDR3 region: CASSLGGFSYEQYF. DNA of the CDR3: TGTGCCAGCAGTCTTGGGGGATTCTCCTACGAGCAGTACTTC.

This clonotype was seen ten or more times. This sequence joins TRBV7-2 and TRBJ2-3; D is possibly TRBD2 (6 bases). V lost 4 bases and J lost 3, with 17 bases in between. The CDR3 has 16 residues. The V gene's germline CDR1 is SGHTA and CDR2 FQGNSA. This chain's CDR3 is CASSSGSRAVTDTQYF. In DNA form, the CDR3 reads TGTGCCAGCAGCTCCGGGAGCAGGGCGGTGACAGATACGCAGTATTTT.

Details on this clonotype: A much larger clone lies one base from this, so it may be a read error. V is TRBV7-6 and J is TRBJ2-1, with 9 bases lining up with TRBD2. This CDR3 is 16 amino acids long. CDR1 and CDR2 (germline): SGHVS, FNYEAQ. The CDR3 coding sequence is TGTGTCAGCAGCTTAGTAGTAGCGGGGGACTACAATGAGCAGTTCTTC. Protein product: CVSSLVVAGDYNEQFF.

CDR3 coding DNA: TGTGCCAGCAGTTCCGGACACACGCTCCACTTT. It encodes CASSSGHTLHF. This chain connects TRBV6-1 to TRBJ1-6; D perhaps matches TRBD1 (5 bases). The CDR3 consists of 11 residues. The germline gives CDR1 MNHNS, CDR2 SASEGT. V dropped 5 bases and J dropped 16 bases, with 12 bases sitting between them.

The CDR3 DNA is TGTGCCAGCAGTTTATTCAGGGGGAACTACGAGCAGTACTTC. Translation gives CASSLFRGNYEQYF. The chain is built from TRBV27 and TRBJ2-7; TRBD1 matches 7 bases. CDR1 is MNHEY, CDR2 SMNVEV, per germline (reference sequence). CDR3 length: 14 residues. The V gene end was trimmed by 1 base and the J gene end by 3 bases; junction bases not matched to a gene: 3.